This T cell receptor beta chain comes out of a study of blood T cell repertoires in COVID-19. Across the study: The samples span acute and convalescent COVID-19 from the United States, Italy and Spain. Nucleic acid was either cDNA or gDNA, and it came from T cells, B-cell-depleted T cells, or PBMCs.

Authors' processing steps: Nucleated cell number was recorded as an estimate derived from reference gene primer amplification. Profiled with immunoSEQ multiplex PCR; TCRdb holds only in-frame clones, not every one. That table gives V, J and clone size, and the DNA gave D and trimming. The data contain around 250,000 clones, around 87% of them singletons. The CDR3 covers 14 residues. Germline CDR1 and CDR2: LNHDA and SQIVND (reference sequence). V shed 5 bases and J shed 3 bases, with 11 bases lying between them. J is TRBJ1-5 and V is TRBV19; TRBD1 might be the D (6 bases). This sequence originates from a woman in her sixties or seventies with active or convalescent COVID-19. Sequenced material: peripheral blood. The CDR3 nucleotides read TGTGCCAGTAGTGCAGGGGTCCTCAATCAGCCCCAGCATTTT. This sequence encodes CASSAGVLNQPQHF.